The source of this T cell receptor (beta chain) is a study of cytomegalovirus exposure and HLA in healthy donors. PCR amplification relied on 60 Vbeta primers (plus 13 Jbeta primers). Produced via immunoSEQ multiplex PCR; TCRdb's table is partial and in-frame only. This table holds approximately 160,000 clones, 60% to 80% found once. The CDR3 is 15 amino acids. Germline values: CDR1 SGHVS, CDR2 FNYEAQ. V lost 6 bases, J lost 4 bases, and 3 bases stayed unmatched. Material for sequencing was PBMCs. The clonotype comes from a male donor in good health and CMV-seronegative. The chain joins TRBV7-6 to TRBJ2-1; TRBD2 aligns across 13 bases. The CDR3 DNA follows: TGTGCCAGCAGACTACTAGCGGGGGGGTACAATGAGCAGTTCTTC. Protein sequence: CASRLLAGGYNEQFF.